These 28 T cell receptor beta chains share one sample of origin, sequenced in a study of technical replicates of blood from a few donors. The method was immunoSEQ multiplex PCR; TCRdb's version includes in-frame clones alone and lacks a portion of them. This sample has roughly 80,000 clones, with around 94% found just once. Source material: T cells isolated from PBMCs. The receptors come from a human donor in good health.

A single count supports this clone. The chain carries TRBV27 and TRBJ2-7, with 9 bases that match TRBD1. The CDR3 loop spans 13 amino acids. Unmatched junction bases numbered 3, after V lost 5 bases and J lost 4 bases. Germline V gene data show CDR1 as MNHEY and CDR2 as SMNVEV (reference sequence). This CDR3 is CASSPGTGYEQYF. DNA for the CDR3: TGTGCCAGCAGTCCCGGGACAGGGTACGAGCAGTACTTC.

The chain combines TRBV2 with TRBJ2-7, with D unclear. Germline CDR1 and CDR2: SNHLY and FYNNEI. V lost 4 bases and J lost 5, with 6 bases in between. This CDR3 has 11 residues. CDR3 protein: CASSAENEQYF. The CDR3 nucleotides read TGTGCCAGCAGTGCCGAGAACGAGCAGTACTTC.

The rearrangement joins TRBV27 to TRBJ2-7, with D maybe TRBD1 (8 bases). V was pared by 4 bases and J by 6 bases, with 25 bases between. Per germline, CDR1 MNHEY and CDR2 SMNVEV (reference sequence). The CDR3 extends over 17 amino acids. CDR3 in amino acids: CASSSYTPGQGGAEQYF. The CDR3 DNA follows: TGTGCCAGCAGTTCCTACACCCCTGGACAGGGAGGGGCCGAGCAGTACTTC.

This chain joins TRBV6-5 and TRBJ1-2, with 7 positions matching TRBD1. Germline values: CDR1 MNHEY, CDR2 SVGAGI. The length of the CDR3 is 16 residues. V trimming: 0 bases; J trimming: 0 bases; junction bases outside the gene matches: 4. The CDR3 is CASSYSAGTANYGYTF. CDR3 coding DNA: TGTGCCAGCAGTTACTCAGCCGGGACAGCTAACTATGGCTACACCTTC.

Here the CDR3 DNA reads TGTGCCAGCAGTTTATCGATTACAGGGACAAGAAGTGGCGAGCAGTACTTC. Its translation is CASSLSITGTRSGEQYF. J is TRBJ2-7 and V is TRBV27; possibly TRBD1 for D (6 bases). This CDR3 has 17 residues. Trimming cost V 0 bases and J 6 bases, with 21 bases left between them. Germline CDR1 is MNHEY and CDR2 is SMNVEV (reference sequence).

This chain joins TRBV19 and TRBJ1-1, with D perhaps matching TRBD1 (5 bases). The CDR3 consists of 16 residues. Trimming removed 7 bases from V and 0 bases from J, with 18 bases in between. CDR1 is LNHDA and CDR2 is SQIVND in the germline V gene (reference sequence). The CDR3: CASNLWTSPMNTEAFF. CDR3 DNA: TGTGCCAGTAATCTATGGACAAGCCCAATGAACACTGAAGCTTTCTTT.

This chain uses TRBV6-4 with TRBJ1-1; D call uncertain. The CDR3 is made up of 14 amino acids. The V gene lost 4 bases and the J gene lost 3 bases, with 12 bases spanning the gap. CDR1 and CDR2 (germline): MRHNA, SNTAGT. CDR3 DNA sequence: TGTGCCAGCAGTGGCGACACCCAGGACACTGAAGCTTTCTTT. It is translated as CASSGDTQDTEAFF.

The chain combines TRBV27 with TRBJ2-1; 12 bases fit TRBD2. CDR1 and CDR2 from the germline V gene are MNHEY and SMNVEV (reference sequence). Germline trimming cut 5 bases from V and 3 bases from J; bases unmatched to any gene: 11. This CDR3 region has 18 residues. The CDR3, as DNA: TGTGCCAGCAGTCCGATACTAGCGGGAGGCCCCCACTACAATGAGCAGTTCTTC. Translated: CASSPILAGGPHYNEQFF.

V gene TRBV4-1 combines with J gene TRBJ2-4; maybe TRBD1 (6 bases). V was pared by 0 bases and J by 3 bases, with 9 bases between. Germline CDR1 and CDR2: MGHRA and YSYEKL. The CDR3 has 15 residues. The CDR3, as DNA: TGCGCCAGCAGCCAAGAGACAGGCGGCAAAAACATTCAGTACTTC. Translated, it gives CASSQETGGKNIQYF.

The V and J genes are TRBV19 and TRBJ1-3; D uncertain. The CDR3 extends over 15 amino acids. Germline lookup yields CDR1 LNHDA and CDR2 SQIVND (reference sequence). The V gene lost 0 bases and the J gene lost 2 bases, with 8 bases spanning the gap. The CDR3 sequence is CASSIDEFTGNTIYF. The CDR3 DNA reads TGTGCCAGTAGTATAGATGAGTTCACTGGAAACACCATATATTTT. The whole variable domain, remainder taken from reference TRBV19 and TRBJ1-3, is DGGITQSPKYLFRKEGQNVTLSCEQNLNHDAMYWYRQDPGQGLRLIYYSQIVNDFQKGDIAEGYSVSREKKESFPLTVTSAQKNPTAFYLCASSIDEFTGNTIYFGEGSWLTVV.

V and J are TRBV30 and TRBJ2-7; 11 bases fit TRBD2. The germline V gene encodes CDR1 GTSNPN and CDR2 SVGIG (reference sequence). The CDR3 totals 14 residues. V trimming: 6 bases; J trimming: 5 bases; junction bases outside the gene matches: 9. The CDR3 here is CACHLAGGPHEQYF. The CDR3 DNA reads as TGTGCCTGCCATTTAGCGGGAGGGCCCCACGAGCAGTACTTC.

The chain couples TRBV19 to TRBJ1-2; 8 positions match TRBD1. This CDR3 has 13 amino acids. J lost 2 bases, V lost 6 bases, and 2 bases had no gene match. Germline CDR1 and CDR2: LNHDA and SQIVND (reference sequence). The CDR3 is CASRGTGNYGYTF. The CDR3 DNA reads TGTGCCAGTAGGGGGACAGGCAACTATGGCTACACCTTC.

The rearrangement uses TRBV7-3 and TRBJ2-7, with 10 positions matching TRBD2. The CDR3 sequence is 13 residues long. V shed 3 bases, J shed 5 bases, and the junction held 1 base outside the gene matches. Germline loops: CDR1 SGHTA, CDR2 FQGTGA. CDR3 nucleotide sequence: TGTGCCAGCAGCTTGCTAGCGGGAGACGAGCAGTACTTC. Its translation is CASSLLAGDEQYF. Drawing the rest from reference TRBV7-3 and TRBJ2-7, the complete variable domain is GAGVSQTPSNKVTEKGKYVELRCDPISGHTALYWYRQSLGQGPEFLIYFQGTGAADDSGLPNDRFFAVRPEGSVSTLKIQRTERGDSAVYLCASSLLAGDEQYFGPGTRLTVT.

The rearrangement joins TRBV29-1 to TRBJ1-1; D is uncertain. The V end was cut by 4 bases, the J end by 4 bases, with 7 bases between. The germline gives CDR1 SQVTM, CDR2 ANQGSEA. The CDR3 contains 11 residues. CDR3 in DNA: TGCAGCGTTGGGGGAGGCACTGAAGCTTTCTTT. Protein product: CSVGGGTEAFF.

The rearrangement joins TRBV5-6 to TRBJ2-5; 8 bases agree with TRBD1. Germline CDR1 and CDR2: SGHDT and YYEEEE. CDR3 length: 14 amino acids. With V trimmed by 4 bases and J by 1 base, 3 bases remained unmatched. The CDR3 sequence is CASSPQGVQETQYF. CDR3 sequence (DNA): TGTGCCAGCAGCCCACAGGGGGTCCAAGAGACCCAGTACTTC.

This chain links TRBV7-9 with TRBJ2-7, with 8 bases matching TRBD2. V gave up 6 bases and J gave up 3 bases; unmatched junction bases: 7. CDR3 size: 14 residues. The germline gives CDR1 SEHNR, CDR2 FQNEAQ (reference sequence). CDR3 amino acids: CASSSPGLDYEQYF. The CDR3 DNA reads as TGTGCCAGCAGTTCTCCGGGACTAGACTACGAGCAGTACTTC. The full variable domain, rest sourced from reference TRBV7-9 and TRBJ2-7, is DTGVSQNPRHKITKRGQNVTFRCDPISEHNRLYWYRQTLGQGPEFLTYFQNEAQLEKSRLLSDRFSAERPKGSFSTLEIQRTEQGDSAMYLCASSSPGLDYEQYFGPGTRLTVT.

The chain joins TRBV2 to TRBJ2-2, with 9 nucleotides matching TRBD1. The CDR3 runs 17 residues. V trimming: 2 bases; J trimming: 5 bases; junction bases outside the gene matches: 9. Germline V gene lookup returns CDR1 SNHLY and CDR2 FYNNEI. CDR3 region: CASSEWGQGVGTGELFF. The CDR3 DNA is TGTGCCAGCAGTGAATGGGGACAGGGTGTTGGTACCGGGGAGCTGTTTTTT.

This clone was observed once. The chain recombines TRBV7-2 with TRBJ2-1; D gene uncertain. Per the germline V gene, CDR1 is SGHTA and CDR2 is FQGNSA. CDR3 length: 13 residues. V lost 3 bases, J lost 6 bases, and 9 bases lay in between. The CDR3 DNA reads TGTGCCAGCAGCTTCAATCCTAGCAATGAGCAGTTCTTC. Translation: CASSFNPSNEQFF.

As to this clone: The sample carries other DNA sequences with the same CDR3. The chain employs TRBV27 and TRBJ2-7; D remains ambiguous. Germline V gives CDR1 MNHEY, CDR2 SMNVEV (reference sequence). V gave up 2 bases and J gave up 0 bases, with 5 bases separating them. The CDR3 length is 13 residues. Written as DNA, the CDR3 is TGTGCCAGCAGTTTAACAAGCTCCTACGAGCAGTACTTC. It yields the protein CASSLTSSYEQYF.

This chain joins TRBV13 and TRBJ2-7; no clear D gene. The germline V gene has CDR1 PRHDT and CDR2 FYEKMQ (reference sequence). V was pared by 5 bases and J by 4 bases, with 9 bases between. The CDR3 consists of 12 residues. In DNA form, the CDR3 reads TGTGCCAGCAGCCGCAACAAGTACGAGCAGTACTTC. Translated: CASSRNKYEQYF.

The V call is TRBV10-1, the J call TRBJ1-1; the D gene is possibly TRBD1 (5 bases). V was shortened by 6 bases and J by 4 bases, with 12 bases between the two germline ends. The germline V gene encodes CDR1 WNHNN and CDR2 SYGVQD (reference sequence). The CDR3 runs to 13 residues. The CDR3 region is CASRAPGSTEAFF. Here the CDR3 DNA reads TGCGCCAGCAGGGCCCCAGGGTCCACTGAAGCTTTCTTT.

J is TRBJ1-5 and V is TRBV7-9, with D perhaps matching TRBD1 (6 bases). Trimming removed 5 bases at V and 6 bases at J, with 8 bases between. Germline-derived CDR1 and CDR2 are SEHNR and FQNEAQ (reference sequence). This CDR3 region has 12 residues. The CDR3 is CASSPGVQPQHF. As DNA, the CDR3 is TGTGCCAGCAGCCCAGGGGTTCAGCCCCAGCATTTT. The full variable domain, in which reference TRBV7-9 and TRBJ1-5 provide the parts outside the CDR3, is DTGVSQNPRHKITKRGQNVTFRCDPISEHNRLYWYRQTLGQGPEFLTYFQNEAQLEKSRLLSDRFSAERPKGSFSTLEIQRTEQGDSAMYLCASSPGVQPQHFGDGTRLSIL.

The chain joins TRBV29-1 to TRBJ1-2; D unresolved. V was trimmed by 8 bases and J by 0 bases, leaving 10 bases between them. Germline CDR1 is SQVTM and CDR2 is ANQGSEA. There are 12 residues in the CDR3. CDR3 loop: CSSVITNYGYTF. The CDR3 DNA reads TGCAGCTCCGTTATAACTAACTATGGCTACACCTTC.

The chain joins TRBV4-3 to TRBJ1-1; D uncertain. Germline values: CDR1 LGHNA, CDR2 YSLEER. The CDR3 sequence is 15 residues long. V lost 4 bases to trimming and J lost 0 bases, with 12 bases between them. The chain's CDR3 is CASSRSGTMNTEAFF. In DNA, the CDR3 is TGCGCCAGCAGCCGCTCGGGAACCATGAACACTGAAGCTTTCTTT.

The CDR3 here is CASSFREENEKLFF. In nucleotides, the CDR3 is TGTGCCAGCAGCTTCAGGGAGGAGAATGAAAAACTGTTTTTT. The chain has TRBV13 and TRBJ1-4; a possible D gene is TRBD1 (5 bases). From germline, CDR1 is PRHDT and CDR2 FYEKMQ (reference sequence). The CDR3 is 14 residues long. V was trimmed by 3 bases and J by 5 bases, leaving 10 bases between them.

The gene calls are TRBV15 and TRBJ1-4; 8 nucleotides match TRBD1. The ends lost 5 bases at V and 6 bases at J; junction bases unmatched: 11. Per germline, CDR1 LNHNV and CDR2 YYDKDF (reference sequence). This CDR3 region has 16 residues. CDR3 sequence (DNA): TGTGCCACCAGCCCCTGGACAGGGAGAGGGGATGAAAAACTGTTTTTT. This encodes CATSPWTGRGDEKLFF.

The chain recombines TRBV5-1 with TRBJ2-2, with D possibly being TRBD2 (7 bases). CDR1 is SGHRS, CDR2 YFSETQ, per germline. V dropped 2 bases and J dropped 4 bases, with 12 bases sitting between them. The CDR3 has 15 residues. The CDR3 region has the DNA TGCGCCAGCAGCTTCCGGGGGGCGGCCACCGGGGAGCTGTTTTTT. It codes for CASSFRGAATGELFF.

The count of this clone is one. The rearrangement uses TRBV30 and TRBJ2-1; D is undetermined. Germline V gene data show CDR1 as GTSNPN and CDR2 as SVGIG (reference sequence). This CDR3 is built from 15 residues. V was trimmed by 0 bases and J by 6 bases, leaving 15 bases between them. The CDR3 reads CAWSVDSELGNEQFF. The DNA of the CDR3 is TGTGCCTGGAGTGTCGACTCGGAACTCGGCAATGAGCAGTTCTTC.